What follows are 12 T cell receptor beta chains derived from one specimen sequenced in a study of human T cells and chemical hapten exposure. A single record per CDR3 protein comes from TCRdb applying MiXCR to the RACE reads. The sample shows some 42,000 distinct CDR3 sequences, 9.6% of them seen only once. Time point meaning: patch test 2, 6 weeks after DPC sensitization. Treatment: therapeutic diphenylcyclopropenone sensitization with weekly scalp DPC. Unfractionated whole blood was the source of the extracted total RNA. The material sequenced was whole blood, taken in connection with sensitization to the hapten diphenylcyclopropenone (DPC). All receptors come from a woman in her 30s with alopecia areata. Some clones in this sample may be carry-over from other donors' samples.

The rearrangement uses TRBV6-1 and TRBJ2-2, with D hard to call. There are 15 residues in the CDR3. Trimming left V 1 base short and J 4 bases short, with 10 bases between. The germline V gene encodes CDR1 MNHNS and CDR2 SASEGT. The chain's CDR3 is CASSEGVGGTGELFF. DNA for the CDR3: TGTGCCAGCAGTGAAGGAGTCGGCGGCACCGGGGAGCTGTTTTTT.

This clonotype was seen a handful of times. DNA for the CDR3: TGTGCCAGCAGTTACCCGACCGCGGGCAGGGGGCAACGGGAGCCCCAGCATTTT. Translating it yields CASSYPTAGRGQREPQHF. The chain employs TRBV6-2 or TRBV6-3 and TRBJ1-5, with 8 nucleotides matching TRBD1. V dropped 2 bases and J dropped 8; count of bases not matched to a gene: 17. Germline CDR1 is MNHEY and CDR2 is SVGEGT. The CDR3 is 18 amino acids.

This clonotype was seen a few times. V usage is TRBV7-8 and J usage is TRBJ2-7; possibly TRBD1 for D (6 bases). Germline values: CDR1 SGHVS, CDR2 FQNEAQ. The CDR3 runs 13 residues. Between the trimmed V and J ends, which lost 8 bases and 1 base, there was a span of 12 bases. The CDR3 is CASAPGTSYEQYF. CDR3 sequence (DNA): TGTGCCAGCGCCCCCGGGACATCCTACGAGCAGTACTTC. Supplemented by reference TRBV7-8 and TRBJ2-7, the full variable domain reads GAGVSQSPRYKVAKRGQDVALRCDPISGHVSLFWYQQALGQGPEFLTYFQNEAQLDKSGLPSDRFFAERPEGSVSTLKIQRTQQEDSAVYLCASAPGTSYEQYFGPGTRLTVT.

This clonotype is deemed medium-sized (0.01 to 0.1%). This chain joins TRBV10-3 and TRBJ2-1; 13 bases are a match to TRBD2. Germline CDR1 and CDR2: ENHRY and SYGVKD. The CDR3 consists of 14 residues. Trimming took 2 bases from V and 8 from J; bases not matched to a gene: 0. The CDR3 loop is CAISEGLAGDEQFF. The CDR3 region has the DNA TGTGCCATCAGTGAGGGACTAGCGGGGGATGAGCAGTTCTTC.

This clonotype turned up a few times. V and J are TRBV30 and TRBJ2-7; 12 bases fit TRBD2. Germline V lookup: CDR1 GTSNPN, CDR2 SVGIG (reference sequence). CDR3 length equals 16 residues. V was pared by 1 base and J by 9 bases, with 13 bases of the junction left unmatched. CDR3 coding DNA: TGTGCCTGGAGTGCGACTAGCGGGGGCCCGCCGGTGAGGCAGTACTTC. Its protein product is CAWSATSGGPPVRQYF.

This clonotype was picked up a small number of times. The CDR3 region is CASSPIGGTGYNEQFF. CDR3 DNA: TGTGCCAGCAGCCCGATCGGGGGGACCGGCTACAATGAGCAGTTCTTC. The chain couples TRBV7-3 to TRBJ2-1, with 7 bases lining up with TRBD2. V dropped 5 bases and J dropped 3; count of bases not matched to a gene: 10. This CDR3 comprises 16 residues. CDR1 is SGHTA and CDR2 is FQGTGA in the germline V gene.

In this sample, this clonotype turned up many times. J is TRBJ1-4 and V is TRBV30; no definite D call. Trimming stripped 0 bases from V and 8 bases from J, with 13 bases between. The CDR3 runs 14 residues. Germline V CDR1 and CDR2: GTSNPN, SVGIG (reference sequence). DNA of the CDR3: TGTGCCTGGAGTGTTTTCGGTCTAAGGGAAAAACTGTTTTTT. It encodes CAWSVFGLREKLFF.

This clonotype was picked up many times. CDR3 sequence: CASMLAGLGGETQYF. The CDR3 region has the DNA TGTGCCAGCATGCTAGCGGGCCTGGGTGGGGAGACCCAGTACTTC. The gene calls are TRBV7-9 and TRBJ2-5; 8 bases are shared with TRBD2. Germline trimming cut 7 bases from V and 5 bases from J; bases unmatched to any gene: 12. CDR3 length: 15 residues. Germline loops: CDR1 SEHNR, CDR2 FQNEAQ (reference sequence).

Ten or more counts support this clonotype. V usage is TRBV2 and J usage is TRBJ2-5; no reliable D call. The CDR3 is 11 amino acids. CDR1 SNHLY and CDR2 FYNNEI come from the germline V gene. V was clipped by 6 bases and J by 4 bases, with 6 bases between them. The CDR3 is CASSPGETQYF. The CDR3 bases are TGTGCCAGCAGCCCGGGAGAGACCCAGTACTTC.

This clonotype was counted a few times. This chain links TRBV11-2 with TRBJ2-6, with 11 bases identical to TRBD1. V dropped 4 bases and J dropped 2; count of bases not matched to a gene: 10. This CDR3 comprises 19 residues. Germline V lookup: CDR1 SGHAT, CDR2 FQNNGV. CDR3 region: CASSSRGGQGAPGANVLTF. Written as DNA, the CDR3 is TGTGCCAGCAGCTCGAGGGGTGGACAGGGGGCGCCTGGGGCCAACGTCCTGACTTTC.

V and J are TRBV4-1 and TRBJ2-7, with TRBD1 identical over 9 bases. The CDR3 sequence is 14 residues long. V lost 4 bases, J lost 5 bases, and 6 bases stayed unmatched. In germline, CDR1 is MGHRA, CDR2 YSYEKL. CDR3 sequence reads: CASSLGQGTNEQYF. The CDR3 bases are TGCGCCAGCAGCCTGGGACAGGGTACCAACGAGCAGTACTTC.

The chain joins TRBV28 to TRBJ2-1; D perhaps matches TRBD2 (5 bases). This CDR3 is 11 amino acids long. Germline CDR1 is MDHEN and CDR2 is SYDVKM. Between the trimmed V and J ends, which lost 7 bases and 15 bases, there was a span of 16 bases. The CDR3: CASTGGRLRFF. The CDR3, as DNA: TGTGCCAGCACGGGCGGGCGGTTACGGTTCTTC.